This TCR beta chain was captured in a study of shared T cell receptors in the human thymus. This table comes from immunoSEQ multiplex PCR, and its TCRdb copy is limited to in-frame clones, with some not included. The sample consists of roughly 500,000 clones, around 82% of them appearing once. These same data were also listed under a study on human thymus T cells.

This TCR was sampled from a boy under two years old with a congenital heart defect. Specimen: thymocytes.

The DNA of the CDR3 is TGTGCCAGTAGTATGAGGGTTCAGCGAGGCTACACCTTC. Translation gives CASSMRVQRGYTF. The chain carries TRBV19 and TRBJ1-2; D remains ambiguous. The CDR3 contains 13 residues. CDR1 is LNHDA, CDR2 SQIVND, per germline (reference sequence). Trimming shortened V by 3 bases and J by 8 bases, and 13 bases separated the two germline ends.